The TCR beta chain under discussion was sequenced for a study of cytomegalovirus exposure and HLA in healthy donors. About the study: The use of the same platform for the 110 or so validation repertoires and the approximately 690 first-cohort repertoires was reported by a later analysis.

This clone was recorded a few times. Assay: immunoSEQ multiplex PCR; the TCRdb copy retains only in-frame clones and omits some. The profile shows under 300,000 clones, around 86% of them singletons. The TCR originated in a woman aged 25 to 39 in good health and CMV-seropositive. The sample was PBMCs.

DNA of the CDR3: TGTGCCAGCAGTGGACAGACCTACGAGCAGTACTTC. Its protein is CASSGQTYEQYF. The gene calls are TRBV2 and TRBJ2-7, with a tentative D call TRBD1 (5 bases). The V gene's germline CDR1 is SNHLY and CDR2 FYNNEI. The CDR3 is 12 amino acids. The ends were cut back, 4 bases at V and 2 bases at J, with 6 bases in the middle.